Below, one T cell receptor (beta chain) is given with its context. Sequenced by immunoSEQ multiplex PCR; TCRdb stores in-frame clones only, minus some. In the table there are some 41,000 clones, about 88% of which are singletons. These data originate in a study of OX40 agonist ivuxolimab in advanced cancers. Study-wide background: People who had prior anti-PD-1, anti-PD-L1 or anti-CTLA-4 therapy could take part, and around 40% had some.

Germline V lookup: CDR1 LGHNA, CDR2 YNFKEQ. The ends lost 1 base at V and 4 bases at J; junction bases unmatched: 6. CDR3 size: 15 residues. The source was CD4+ or CD8+ T cells sorted from blood, collected in a trial of the OX40 agonist ivuxolimab. The chain employs TRBV4-2 and TRBJ2-5; TRBD2 aligns across 7 bases. This receptor was obtained from an adult with an advanced solid tumor such as melanoma, head and neck, liver or kidney cancer. CDR3 in amino acids: CASSQVRERGETQYF. CDR3 bases: TGTGCCAGCAGCCAAGTGCGGGAGAGAGGAGAGACCCAGTACTTC.